This T cell receptor (beta chain) comes out of a study of T cell responses to AZD1222 COVID-19 vaccine. Study-level findings and limits: Females made up more of the donors, who were largely white British, and clonal diversity may have come out too low. Once two AZD1222 doses were given, Spike-specific TCR breadth and depth went up.

The CDR3 runs to 14 residues. Germline loops: CDR1 MNHEY, CDR2 SVGAGI. Trimming removed 6 bases from V and 7 bases from J, with 18 bases in between. In regard to this clone: Its antigen is not known.

Sequencing was performed with immunoSEQ multiplex PCR; in TCRdb, only in-frame clones are kept and a portion is missing. Here the sample spans around 130,000 clones, 92% being singletons. The receptor was isolated from an adult who received the AZD1222 COVID-19 vaccine. V and J are TRBV6-5 and TRBJ1-1; maybe TRBD1 (6 bases). The sample here was peripheral blood, taken 28 days after the second AZD1222 dose. The CDR3 here is CASSAPERGGEAFF. CDR3 nucleotide sequence: TGTGCCAGCAGCGCCCCCGAGAGGGGGGGTGAAGCTTTCTTT.